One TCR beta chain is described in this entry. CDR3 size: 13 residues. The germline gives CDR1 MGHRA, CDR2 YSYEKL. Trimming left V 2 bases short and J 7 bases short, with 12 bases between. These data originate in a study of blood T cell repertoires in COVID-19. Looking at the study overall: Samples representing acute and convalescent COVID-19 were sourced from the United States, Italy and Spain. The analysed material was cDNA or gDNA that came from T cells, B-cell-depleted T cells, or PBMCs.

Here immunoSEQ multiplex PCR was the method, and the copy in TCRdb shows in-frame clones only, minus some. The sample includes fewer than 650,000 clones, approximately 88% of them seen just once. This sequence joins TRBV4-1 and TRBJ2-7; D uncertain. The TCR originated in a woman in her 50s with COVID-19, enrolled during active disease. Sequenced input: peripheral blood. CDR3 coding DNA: TGCGCCAGCAGCCAAACTACCACAATGGAGCAGTACTTC. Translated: CASSQTTTMEQYF.